Sequencing of this T cell receptor beta chain was carried out in a study of T cell repertoires in cytomegalovirus infection. Study overall: CMV infection plus the matching HLA type was flagged by public TCR beta signatures. Study observations and caveats: It was HLA-C-restricted CMV-specific TCR beta clonotypes that dominated the response ex vivo.

V was clipped by 4 bases and J by 0 bases; unmatched bases: 5. The length of the CDR3 is 16 residues. CDR1 is SEHNR and CDR2 is FQNEAQ in the germline V gene (reference sequence). This clonotype was recorded at least ten times. The antigen remains undetermined. Each CDR3 protein is one row after TCRdb ran MiXCR on the reads. The profile shows roughly 130,000 distinct CDR3 sequences, approximately 8.8% of them singletons. This chain joins TRBV7-9 and TRBJ2-2; 7 positions match TRBD2. The sequence came from a human donor in good health (CMV status not recorded). Some clones in this sample may be carry-over from other donors' samples. Sequenced sample: PBMCs. CDR3 in DNA: TGTGCCAGCAGCTCGGAGCGGGGTTCGAACACCGGGGAGCTGTTTTTT. Translated, it gives CASSSERGSNTGELFF.